The sequence of this T cell receptor beta chain was determined in a study of cytomegalovirus exposure and HLA in healthy donors. Broader study findings: Fewer N-insertions than the roughly 600-donor mean were reportedly shown by an Asian-associated ancestry cluster in a later analysis. Accounts indicate the classifier identified cytomegalovirus status with strong specificity and sensitivity.

A note on this clone: Antigen specificity is unknown. The sample has other DNA sequences that encode this CDR3 too.

Samples came from healthy bone marrow donors. With 60 Vbeta and 13 Jbeta primers, the PCR was carried out. TCRdb's copy holds only in-frame clones and misses some; the assay was immunoSEQ multiplex PCR. Among about 160,000 clones, just under 80% were seen once, and the ten largest hold roughly 9.7%. The origin of this receptor is a man aged 18 to 29 in good health and CMV-seropositive. Source material: PBMCs.

In DNA, the CDR3 is TGTGCCAGCAGCTTCGGGGGAGGGCCGTATGAGCAGTTCTTC. As protein: CASSFGGGPYEQFF. The rearrangement uses TRBV7-2 and TRBJ2-1, with 7 bases aligning to TRBD2. V was clipped by 3 bases and J by 8 bases; unmatched bases: 7. The germline V gene has CDR1 SGHTA and CDR2 FQGNSA. The CDR3 has 14 residues.